The 8 T cell receptor beta chains reported below all come from one sample, sequenced in a study of identical twins (dated by TCRdb to the mid-2010s). Library preparation employed 5' RACE. Data came from an Illumina HiSeq 2000. The public reads were run again by TCRdb, first through fastp at Q25 and then through MiXCR, and only productive beta chains were kept. Rows are combined by CDR3 protein, so each entry shows the most common genes and DNA. Counted in this sample were about 250,000 distinct CDR3 sequences; approximately 6.8% of them appeared once. About 5.8% of the sample is taken by the ten largest. The data also belong to a second study, concerning yellow fever vaccine responses in identical twins.

Specimen: CD8+ T cells sorted from blood. The receptors were sampled from a woman aged 18-35 years in good health.

This clonotype was counted many times. The rearrangement links TRBV2 to TRBJ2-3; D is ambiguous. This CDR3 is built from 10 residues. Germline assignment: CDR1 SNHLY and CDR2 FYNNEI. V lost 10 bases and J 2 bases, leaving 4 bases between the germline ends. The CDR3 region is CATHTDTQYF. The CDR3 nucleotides read TGTGCCACTCACACAGATACGCAGTATTTT. The full variable domain, completed using reference TRBV2 and TRBJ2-3, is EPEVTQTPSHQVTQMGQEVILRCVPISNHLYFYWYRQILGQKVEFLVSFYNNEISEKSEIFDDQFSVERPDGSNFTLKIRSTKLEDSAMYFCATHTDTQYFGPGTRLTVL.

This clonotype was counted a few times. CDR3 sequence: CASSPGEISGNTIYF. As DNA, the CDR3 is TGTGCCAGCAGCCCCGGCGAGATCTCTGGAAACACCATATATTTT. The chain combines TRBV13 with TRBJ1-3, with no clear D. The length of the CDR3 is 15 residues. V lost 5 bases and J lost 0, with 11 bases in between. The germline V gene encodes CDR1 PRHDT and CDR2 FYEKMQ (reference sequence).

This clonotype turned up a few times. The chain recombines TRBV20-1 with TRBJ2-5; D ambiguous. Germline CDR1 is DFQATT and CDR2 is SNEGSKA (reference sequence). There are 9 residues in the CDR3. V was trimmed by 0 bases and J by 7 bases, leaving 0 bases between them. CDR3 region: CSARETQYF. The DNA for the CDR3 is TGCAGTGCTAGAGAGACCCAGTACTTC.

In its sample, this clonotype was seen a few times. The chain combines TRBV6-5 with TRBJ2-7, with TRBD1 identical over 9 bases. This CDR3 has 15 amino acids. V was pared by 5 bases and J by 5 bases, with 10 bases of the junction left unmatched. Germline lookup yields CDR1 MNHEY and CDR2 SVGAGI. For the CDR3, the DNA is TGTGCCAGCAGTCACCGGGACAGGGCGGAGAACGAGCAGTACTTC. Its protein is CASSHRDRAENEQYF.

The CDR3 is CASSPDGTSSTDTQYF. In DNA, the CDR3 is TGTGCCAGCAGCCCGGACGGAACGTCTAGCACAGATACGCAGTATTTT. This rearrangement joins TRBV12-3 or TRBV12-4 to TRBJ2-3; D call uncertain. This CDR3 region has 16 residues. V lost 6 bases, J lost 0 bases, and 16 bases lay in between.

The V call is TRBV5-1, the J call TRBJ1-2; D unresolved. Germline CDR1 and CDR2: SGHRS and YFSETQ. Between the trimmed V and J ends, which lost 0 bases and 4 bases, there was a span of 10 bases. The CDR3 length is 14 residues. CDR3 sequence (DNA): TGCGCCAGCAGCTTGGCTGGGGTTAGCTATGGCTACACCTTC. Its protein is CASSLAGVSYGYTF. Looking up the rest from reference TRBV5-1 and TRBJ1-2 gives the full variable domain: KAGVTQTPRYLIKTRGQQVTLSCSPISGHRSVSWYQQTPGQGLQFLFEYFSETQRNKGNFPGRFSGRQFSNSRSEMNVSTLELGDSALYLCASSLAGVSYGYTFGSGTRLTVV.

This clonotype was detected ten times or more. V usage is TRBV7-9 and J usage is TRBJ2-7; D unresolved. With 1 base removed from V and 6 bases from J, the gap between germline ends came to 7 bases. Germline V CDR1 and CDR2: SEHNR, FQNEAQ (reference sequence). The CDR3 contains 12 residues. The CDR3 coding sequence is TGTGCCAGCAGCTTAGGACGTCCCGAGCAGTACTTC. It is translated as CASSLGRPEQYF.

In its sample, this clonotype was seen many times. The chain is built from TRBV20-1 and TRBJ2-7; no reliable D call. With 2 bases removed from V and 0 bases from J, the gap between germline ends came to 11 bases. CDR3 length: 14 residues. In germline, CDR1 is DFQATT, CDR2 SNEGSKA (reference sequence). CDR3 coding DNA: TGCAGTGCTAGAAGTCGTGAGGTCTCCTACGAGCAGTACGTC. This encodes CSARSREVSYEQYV.